This section outlines one TCR beta chain sequence together with its context. The protocol was immunoSEQ multiplex PCR, while the TCRdb copy is restricted to in-frame clones and leaves out a portion. The repertoire has some 100,000 clones, about 91% of them found once; the top ten carry around 2%. This sample is part of a study of cytomegalovirus exposure and HLA in healthy donors. The CDR3 contains 12 residues. The V and J ends lost 6 bases and 5 bases, in that order; junction bases with no gene match: 4. CDR1 SQVTM and CDR2 ANQGSEA come from the germline V gene. The clonotype was recovered from a man aged 18-30 years in good health and CMV-seronegative. Sequenced material: PBMCs. V is TRBV29-1 and J is TRBJ1-1; 9 bases map to TRBD1. CDR3 DNA: TGCAGCGTGGGACAGGGATGGACTGAAGCTTTCTTT. Amino acids: CSVGQGWTEAFF.